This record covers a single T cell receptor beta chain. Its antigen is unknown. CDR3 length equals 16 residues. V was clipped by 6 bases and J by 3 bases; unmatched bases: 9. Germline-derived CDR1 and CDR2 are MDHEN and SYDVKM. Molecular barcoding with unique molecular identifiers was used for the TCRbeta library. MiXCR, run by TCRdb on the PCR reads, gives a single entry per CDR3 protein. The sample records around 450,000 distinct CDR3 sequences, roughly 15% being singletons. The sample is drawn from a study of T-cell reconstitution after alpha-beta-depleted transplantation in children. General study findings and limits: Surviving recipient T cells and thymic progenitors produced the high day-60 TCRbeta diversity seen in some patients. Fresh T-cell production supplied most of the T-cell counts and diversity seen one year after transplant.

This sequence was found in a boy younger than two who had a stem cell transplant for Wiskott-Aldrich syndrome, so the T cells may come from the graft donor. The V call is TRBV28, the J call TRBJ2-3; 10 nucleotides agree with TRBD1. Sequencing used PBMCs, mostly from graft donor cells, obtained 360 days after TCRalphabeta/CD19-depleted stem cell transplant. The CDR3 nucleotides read TGTGCCAGCAGGAGTCCGGGACAGGGGATAACAGATACGCAGTATTTT. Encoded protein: CASRSPGQGITDTQYF.